These 13 T cell receptor beta chains came from one sample sequenced in a study of neurological immune-mediated disorders. One entry per CDR3 protein, called by TCRdb with MiXCR from the 5' RACE reads. The table lists fewer than 90,000 distinct CDR3 sequences, around 5.2% of them singletons, with just under 7.5% in the top ten. Sequenced material: PBMCs. The receptors were gathered from a man aged 18 to 35 with multiple sclerosis.

This clonotype was counted at least ten times. The V call is TRBV6-5, the J call TRBJ1-1; D is unresolved. Germline V gene sequence: CDR1 MNHEY, CDR2 SVGAGI. Trimming took off 10 bases at V and 1 base at J, with 13 bases between the two ends. The CDR3 consists of 13 residues. The CDR3 nucleotides read TGTGCCATTAAGGGCGGCTCGAACACTGAAGCTTTCTTT. Its protein is CAIKGGSNTEAFF.

At least ten counts were recorded for this clonotype. The rearrangement uses TRBV20-1 and TRBJ2-1; D is uncertain. Trimming stripped 0 bases from V and 10 bases from J, with 13 bases between. The CDR3 loop spans 13 amino acids. From germline, CDR1 is DFQATT and CDR2 SNEGSKA (reference sequence). CDR3 nucleotide sequence: TGCAGTGCTAGAGATATGGGCGACCGGGAGCAGTTCTTC. Translating it yields CSARDMGDREQFF.

There are many counts of this clonotype. The chain links TRBV20-1 to TRBJ2-1, with a possible D match to TRBD2 (6 bases). V gave up 2 bases and J gave up 9 bases, with 23 bases separating them. The CDR3 extends over 16 amino acids. Germline V lookup: CDR1 DFQATT, CDR2 SNEGSKA (reference sequence). The CDR3 region has the DNA TGCAGTGCTAGATCCCAGGACTCTGGGACTCATATTGAGCAGTTCTTC. Protein sequence: CSARSQDSGTHIEQFF.

This clonotype was detected many times. The chain combines TRBV28 with TRBJ2-5; D unclear. The CDR3 has 13 residues. Germline CDR1 is MDHEN and CDR2 is SYDVKM. V lost 3 bases, J lost 2 bases, and 7 bases lay in between. CDR3 residues: CASSFLGQETQYF. DNA for the CDR3: TGTGCCAGCAGTTTTTTGGGACAAGAGACCCAGTACTTC.

This clonotype was seen at least ten times. V gene TRBV6-5 combines with J gene TRBJ1-4; 9 nucleotides align to TRBD1. V trimming: 6 bases; J trimming: 6 bases; junction bases outside the gene matches: 5. The CDR3 totals 14 residues. Germline V CDR1 and CDR2: MNHEY, SVGAGI. CDR3 in DNA: TGTGCCAGCAGACCGGACAGGGGATATGAAAAACTGTTTTTT. Amino acid sequence: CASRPDRGYEKLFF.

There are many counts of this clonotype. The chain employs TRBV12-3 or TRBV12-4 and TRBJ1-3, with 7 bases that match TRBD1. J lost 3 bases, V lost 2 bases, and 10 bases had no gene match. The CDR3 runs to 17 residues. The CDR3 coding sequence is TGTGCCAGCAGTTTATGGGCCCCGACAGGGTTTGGAAACACCATATATTTT. Its translation is CASSLWAPTGFGNTIYF.

The table lists this clonotype with many counts. This chain uses TRBV12-3 or TRBV12-4 with TRBJ2-2, with D hard to call. This CDR3 has 15 residues. The V end was cut by 5 bases, the J end by 6 bases, with 16 bases between. The CDR3 sequence: CASSPPSGSPGELFF. CDR3 sequence (DNA): TGTGCCAGCAGTCCCCCCTCCGGCTCCCCCGGGGAGCTGTTTTTT.

There are many counts of this clonotype. The V gene is TRBV7-9, the J gene TRBJ2-3; D perhaps matches TRBD1 (5 bases). The V end lost 6 bases, the J end lost 5 bases, and 18 bases lay between the germline ends. The CDR3 consists of 15 residues. Germline CDR1 is SEHNR and CDR2 is FQNEAQ (reference sequence). The CDR3 is CASRVVKGRGDTQYF. The CDR3 DNA reads TGTGCCAGCAGGGTTGTAAAGGGGCGAGGAGATACGCAGTATTTT.

In its sample, this clonotype was seen many times. The rearrangement uses TRBV11-2 and TRBJ2-2; the D is unclear. This CDR3 is 14 amino acids long. In germline, CDR1 is SGHAT, CDR2 FQNNGV. V shed 1 base and J shed 6 bases, with 9 bases lying between them. The CDR3 loop reads CASSLVTWAGELFF. In DNA, the CDR3 is TGTGCCAGCAGCTTAGTTACGTGGGCCGGGGAGCTGTTTTTT.

This clonotype showed up many times. This CDR3 is CASSVAPTGEYEQYF. CDR3 nucleotides: TGTGCCAGCAGCGTAGCCCCGACAGGGGAGTACGAGCAGTACTTC. The genes are TRBV9 and TRBJ2-7, with 8 bases identical to TRBD1. There are 15 residues in the CDR3. Germline V gene sequence: CDR1 SGDLS, CDR2 YYNGEE. Trimming removed 0 bases from V and 4 bases from J; junction bases left unmatched: 6.

The sample holds one count of this clonotype. The chain is built from TRBV28 and TRBJ2-3; D is perhaps TRBD2 (5 bases). The CDR3 runs 15 residues. Germline V gene sequence: CDR1 MDHEN, CDR2 SYDVKM. Trimming shortened V by 5 bases and J by 2 bases, and 14 bases separated the two germline ends. DNA of the CDR3: TGTGCCAGCAGTCTACCGGGAACTCTCACAGATACGCAGTATTTT. This sequence encodes CASSLPGTLTDTQYF.

This clonotype showed up just a few times. V usage is TRBV5-6 and J usage is TRBJ2-1; D gene ambiguous. In germline, CDR1 is SGHDT, CDR2 YYEEEE. The CDR3 has 14 residues. Trimming took 0 bases from V and 7 from J, leaving 11 bases between them. The CDR3 DNA is TGTGCCAGCAGCTTGGGGCTAACGGCAAATGAGCAGTTCTTC. Translating it yields CASSLGLTANEQFF. Complete variable domain (other parts from reference TRBV5-6 and TRBJ2-1): DAGVTQSPTHLIKTRGQQVTLRCSPKSGHDTVSWYQQALGQGPQFIFQYYEEEERQRGNFPDRFSGHQFPNYSSELNVNALLLGDSALYLCASSLGLTANEQFFGPGTRLTVL.

Ten or more counts support this clonotype. This sequence joins TRBV2 and TRBJ1-2; 7 bases map to TRBD1. CDR1 is SNHLY, CDR2 FYNNEI, per germline. The CDR3 is 15 residues long. V was pared by 2 bases and J by 4 bases, with 7 bases of the junction left unmatched. CDR3 bases: TGTGCCAGCAGTGAAAGGGGCAGGGGGACCTATGGCTACACCTTC. This gives the protein CASSERGRGTYGYTF.